The clone carrying this TCR beta chain was seen once. The antigen is not known. This specimen comes from a study of CD8+ T cells in alopecia areata. Study in general: Twice daily, treated patients received 5 to 10 mg of oral tofacitinib. General observations from the study: Expanded CD8+ clones among the top 100, and scalp clonality, were significantly decreased by tofacitinib. There was only one nonresponder, so it was unclear how baseline CD8+ expansion relates to response.

Extraction of RNA preceded its reverse transcription into cDNA, which served as the sequencing template. Here immunoSEQ multiplex PCR was the method, and the copy in TCRdb shows in-frame clones only, minus some. The table records about 120,000 clones, 56% of them present only once. As to treatment: oral pan-JAK inhibitor, 5-10 mg twice daily. This specimen consisted of CD4+ T cells sorted from blood, obtained at week 24, from a patient treated with tofacitinib. The origin of this receptor is a human donor with alopecia areata.

In nucleotides, the CDR3 is TGTGCCACCACGAAGAGCTCCTACAATGAGCAGTTCTTC. Translating gives CATTKSSYNEQFF. The chain carries TRBV6-6 and TRBJ2-1, with D hard to call. Germline CDR1 MNHNY, CDR2 SVGAGI (reference sequence). The CDR3 has 13 amino acids. V lost 10 bases and J 0 bases, leaving 10 bases between the germline ends.